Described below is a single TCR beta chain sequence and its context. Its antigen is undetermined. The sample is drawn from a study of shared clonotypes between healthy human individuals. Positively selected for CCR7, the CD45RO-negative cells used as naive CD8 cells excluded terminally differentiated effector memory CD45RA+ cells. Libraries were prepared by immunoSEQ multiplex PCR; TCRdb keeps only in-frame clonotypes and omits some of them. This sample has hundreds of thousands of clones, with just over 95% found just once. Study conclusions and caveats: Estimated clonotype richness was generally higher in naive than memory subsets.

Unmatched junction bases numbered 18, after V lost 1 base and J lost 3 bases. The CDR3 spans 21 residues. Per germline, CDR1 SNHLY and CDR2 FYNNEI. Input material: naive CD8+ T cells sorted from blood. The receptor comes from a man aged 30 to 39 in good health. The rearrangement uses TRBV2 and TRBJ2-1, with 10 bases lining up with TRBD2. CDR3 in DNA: TGTGCCAGCAGTGAAGAATTGGCCAGCGGGAGGGCCTTAACGCTCTACAATGAGCAGTTCTTC. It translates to CASSEELASGRALTLYNEQFF.